The 4 T cell receptor beta chains listed next were all sequenced from one sample in a study of chemoradiotherapy in HPV16-positive cancers. Using immunoSEQ multiplex PCR, the repertoire was profiled, and TCRdb retains in-frame clones only, with some absent. This table holds about 15,000 clones, 60% to 80% found once. The sample was gathered from a patient who underwent chemoradiotherapy. Receptors originate from a human donor with HPV-associated anogenital cancer.

V usage is TRBV5-4 and J usage is TRBJ2-7; 8 bases are shared with TRBD1. V was pared by 4 bases and J by 3 bases, with 6 bases of the junction left unmatched. Germline values: CDR1 SGHNT, CDR2 YYREEE (reference sequence). The CDR3 length is 14 residues. In DNA form, the CDR3 reads TGTGCCAGCAGCCGAATCGGACAGGGCTACGAGCAGTACTTC. It specifies CASSRIGQGYEQYF.

The chain links TRBV11-2 to TRBJ2-3; 7 bases map to TRBD2. The V gene's germline CDR1 is SGHAT and CDR2 FQNNGV. V was clipped by 5 bases and J by 2 bases; unmatched bases: 4. The CDR3 extends over 14 amino acids. CDR3 nucleotide sequence: TGTGCCAGCAGCCCCGGGACTATCACAGATACGCAGTATTTT. Translated, it gives CASSPGTITDTQYF.

This clone showed up just once. V usage is TRBV6-5 and J usage is TRBJ1-3, with TRBD1 matching over 7 bases. Germline CDR1 MNHEY, CDR2 SVGAGI. V lost 6 bases to trimming and J lost 6 bases; unmatched junction nucleotides: 8. This CDR3 region has 14 residues. The CDR3 sequence is CASSPDRAVNTIYF. The CDR3, as DNA: TGTGCCAGCAGCCCCGACAGGGCCGTAAACACCATATATTTT.

V usage is TRBV20-1 and J usage is TRBJ1-1; no definite D call. There are 10 residues in the CDR3. CDR1 is DFQATT and CDR2 is SNEGSKA in the germline V gene (reference sequence). The V and J ends lost 6 bases and 6 bases respectively, with 8 bases between them. CDR3 sequence (DNA): TGCAGTGCCGCGAGCCCTGAAGCTTTCTTT. Translating it yields CSAASPEAFF.